Below, 32 T cell receptor beta chains from the same sample are listed, as sequenced in a study of lymphopenia after photon versus proton radiotherapy. Measured with immunoSEQ multiplex PCR; TCRdb has only the in-frame clones, and not every one. The sample holds about 70,000 clones; 75% to 90% are singletons and the top ten take 9.5% to 14%. The input for sequencing was peripheral blood, taken from a patient treated with proton-based radiotherapy. These receptors were taken from a man older than 75 with esophageal cancer.

The V gene is TRBV7-9, the J gene TRBJ2-1; D possibly corresponds to TRBD2 (7 bases). There are 14 residues in the CDR3. Germline V gives CDR1 SEHNR, CDR2 FQNEAQ (reference sequence). Trimming took 4 bases from V and 6 from J, leaving 13 bases between them. DNA for the CDR3: TGTGCCAGCAGCTCTGGGGGGGCAGGCAATGAGCAGTTCTTC. This codes for CASSSGGAGNEQFF.

This clone was picked up one time. The chain carries TRBV18 and TRBJ2-5, with D uncertain. There are 13 residues in the CDR3. The germline V gene encodes CDR1 KGHSH and CDR2 LQKENI. V lost 2 bases to trimming and J lost 1 base, with 5 bases between them. The CDR3 DNA reads TGTGCCAGCTCACCAGGGGTCCAAGAGACCCAGTACTTC. It is translated as CASSPGVQETQYF.

The chain carries TRBV4-3 and TRBJ2-1, with D perhaps TRBD1 (6 bases). The V and J ends lost 3 bases and 7 bases respectively, with 16 bases between them. Per germline, CDR1 LGHNA and CDR2 YSLEER. The CDR3 totals 15 residues. CDR3 bases: TGCGCCAGCAGCCAGGTGGTAGGGGGTAAAAATGAGCAGTTCTTC. It specifies CASSQVVGGKNEQFF.

A word on this clone: The sample contains more than one DNA sequence encoding this CDR3. The chain uses TRBV6-5 and TRBJ1-4, with no clear D. The germline V gene has CDR1 MNHEY and CDR2 SVGAGI. With 3 bases removed from V and 5 bases from J, the gap between germline ends came to 4 bases. This CDR3 is built from 12 residues. The CDR3 sequence: CASSYSNEKLFF. The CDR3 DNA reads TGTGCCAGCAGTTATTCGAATGAAAAACTGTTTTTT.

This chain connects TRBV19 to TRBJ2-7; the match to TRBD1 covers 10 bases. The V and J ends lost 6 bases and 4 bases, in that order; junction bases with no gene match: 12. The CDR3 contains 16 residues. CDR1 is LNHDA and CDR2 is SQIVND in the germline V gene (reference sequence). The CDR3 nucleotides are TGTGCCAGTAGGGAGAACCAGGACAGGGGGTGGTACGAGCAGTACTTC. It codes for CASRENQDRGWYEQYF.

The chain recombines TRBV21-1 with TRBJ2-1; TRBD1 is taken as the D call from the table, unchecked against the DNA. TRBV21-1 is given as a pseudogene. The CDR3 runs 17 residues. The CDR3 is CASSKEGRGRRNNEQFF. CDR3 sequence (DNA): TGTGCCAGCAGCAAAGAAGGCAGGGGCCGGAGGAACAATGAGCAGTTCTTC.

This clone was seen a few times. This chain uses TRBV7-2 with TRBJ2-7, with D possibly TRBD1 on 5 matching bases. This CDR3 has 14 amino acids. Germline lookup yields CDR1 SGHTA and CDR2 FQGNSA. Trimming left V 1 base short and J 3 bases short, with 10 bases between. CDR3 loop: CASSLDRLHYEQYF. In nucleotides, the CDR3 is TGTGCCAGCAGCTTAGACAGGCTCCACTACGAGCAGTACTTC.

This rearrangement joins TRBV12-5 to TRBJ2-5; TRBD2 matches 14 bases. This CDR3 has 16 residues. Germline trimming cut 1 base from V and 5 bases from J; bases unmatched to any gene: 3. CDR1 and CDR2 (germline): LGHNT, FRNRAP. The CDR3 coding sequence is TGTGCTAGTGGTTTGGCGACTAGCGGGGGGGCGGAGACCCAGTACTTC. It codes for CASGLATSGGAETQYF.

The rearrangement links TRBV5-1 to TRBJ1-1, with D possibly TRBD1 on 5 matching bases. This CDR3 is 14 amino acids long. The V end was cut by 4 bases, the J end by 3 bases, with 13 bases between. Germline loops: CDR1 SGHRS, CDR2 YFSETQ. CDR3 loop: CASSIDSPDTEAFF. In DNA, the CDR3 is TGCGCCAGCAGCATAGACAGCCCTGACACTGAAGCTTTCTTT.

The V gene is TRBV27, the J gene TRBJ2-1; D is unclear. Germline V gene lookup returns CDR1 MNHEY and CDR2 SMNVEV (reference sequence). The germline V and J ends were trimmed by 1 base and 3 bases, with 16 bases remaining between them. This CDR3 region has 17 residues. CDR3 in DNA: TGTGCCAGCAGTTTATATTCCCGCAGGACCTTCTACAATGAGCAGTTCTTC. Translating gives CASSLYSRRTFYNEQFF.

The genes are TRBV29-1 and TRBJ1-2, with D perhaps TRBD1 (6 bases). CDR1 is SQVTM and CDR2 is ANQGSEA in the germline V gene. The CDR3 spans 12 residues. Trimming left V 6 bases short and J 8 bases short, with 16 bases between. The CDR3 nucleotides are TGCAGCGTGGATACAGGGAATGGGGGCTACACCTTC. Translated: CSVDTGNGGYTF.

The chain is built from TRBV6-6 and TRBJ1-2, with D maybe TRBD1 (6 bases). There are 14 residues in the CDR3. CDR1 is MNHNY and CDR2 is SVGAGI in the germline V gene (reference sequence). V dropped 6 bases and J dropped 2 bases, with 13 bases sitting between them. CDR3: CASRVDGTNYGYTF. CDR3 DNA sequence: TGTGCCAGCAGAGTCGACGGGACAAACTATGGCTACACCTTC.

This rearrangement joins TRBV11-3 to TRBJ2-3; the match to TRBD2 covers 8 bases. Germline CDR1 and CDR2: SGHNT and YENEEA. V was clipped by 1 base and J by 1 base; unmatched bases: 10. This CDR3 contains 18 residues. CDR3 amino acids: CASSLGRGALLGTDTQYF. In DNA, the CDR3 is TGTGCCAGCAGCTTAGGGCGGGGGGCCTTGTTGGGCACAGATACGCAGTATTTT. Full variable domain (outside the CDR3, taken from reference TRBV11-3 and TRBJ2-3): EAGVVQSPRYKIIEKKQPVAFWCNPISGHNTLYWYLQNLGQGPELLIRYENEEAVDDSQLPKDRFSAERLKGVDSTLKIQPAELGDSAVYLCASSLGRGALLGTDTQYFGPGTRLTVL.

In this sample, this clone turned up a few times. The rearrangement links TRBV6-6 to TRBJ1-2; a possible D gene is TRBD1 (5 bases). Germline CDR1 MNHNY, CDR2 SVGAGI (reference sequence). Trimming shortened V by 7 bases and J by 5 bases, and 14 bases separated the two germline ends. This CDR3 is built from 13 residues. CDR3 sequence reads: CASNPTARYGYTF. CDR3 nucleotide sequence: TGTGCCAGCAACCCGACAGCAAGATATGGCTACACCTTC.

J is TRBJ2-1 and V is TRBV7-3, with 12 positions matching TRBD2. J lost 8 bases, V lost 5 bases, and 10 bases had no gene match. There are 16 residues in the CDR3. Per germline, CDR1 SGHTA and CDR2 FQGTGA. As DNA, the CDR3 is TGTGCCAGCAGCCTCGCTAGCGGGGGGGCCCCGGATGAGCAGTTCTTC. Its protein is CASSLASGGAPDEQFF. Full variable domain (remainder filled in from reference TRBV7-3 and TRBJ2-1): GAGVSQTPSNKVTEKGKYVELRCDPISGHTALYWYRQSLGQGPEFLIYFQGTGAADDSGLPNDRFFAVRPEGSVSTLKIQRTERGDSAVYLCASSLASGGAPDEQFFGPGTRLTVL.

Notes on this clone: Other DNA sequences in this specimen translate into the identical CDR3. The chain joins TRBV19 to TRBJ2-3, with 10 bases fitting TRBD1. The CDR3 loop spans 15 amino acids. Germline V gene data show CDR1 as LNHDA and CDR2 as SQIVND (reference sequence). Trimming removed 1 base from V and 5 bases from J; junction bases left unmatched: 3. The CDR3 loop is CASSIADRGGDTQYF. In nucleotides, the CDR3 is TGTGCCAGTAGTATAGCGGACAGGGGGGGAGATACGCAGTATTTT.

The chain recombines TRBV5-1 with TRBJ1-3; no clear D gene. The CDR3 has 16 residues. Germline V gene data show CDR1 as SGHRS and CDR2 as YFSETQ. The V and J ends lost 0 bases and 0 bases respectively, with 10 bases between them. The CDR3 DNA reads as TGCGCCAGCAGCTTGGGGGGAGGATACTCTGGAAACACCATATATTTT. Protein sequence: CASSLGGGYSGNTIYF.

The chain is built from TRBV7-3 and TRBJ2-3; 9 positions match TRBD1. With V trimmed by 5 bases and J by 4 bases, 7 bases remained unmatched. The CDR3 loop spans 15 amino acids. The germline CDR1 and CDR2 sequences are SGHTA and FQGTGA. The CDR3 DNA sequence: TGTGCCAGCAGCGCCGGGACAGGGAGTGCAGATACGCAGTATTTT. Protein product: CASSAGTGSADTQYF.

V usage is TRBV6-1 and J usage is TRBJ1-4, with D possibly being TRBD1 (6 bases). CDR3 length equals 16 residues. V dropped 0 bases and J dropped 7 bases, with 15 bases sitting between them. Germline V lookup: CDR1 MNHNS, CDR2 SASEGT. As DNA, the CDR3 is TGTGCCAGCAGTGAAGCGCGGCGGGGGGCATTTGAAAAACTGTTTTTT. This translates into CASSEARRGAFEKLFF.

This clone was detected a few times. The chain has TRBV29-1 and TRBJ2-3; D gene unclear. The CDR3 spans 12 residues. The germline V gene encodes CDR1 SQVTM and CDR2 ANQGSEA. The V end lost 6 bases, the J end lost 4 bases, and 11 bases lay between the germline ends. CDR3 in DNA: TGCAGCGTGACGGACGGGTCAGATACGCAGTATTTT. Protein sequence: CSVTDGSDTQYF.

The V call is TRBV6-6, the J call TRBJ1-3; D gene ambiguous. Germline CDR1 MNHNY, CDR2 SVGAGI (reference sequence). Trimming left V 3 bases short and J 0 bases short, with 9 bases between. The CDR3 runs 15 residues. The CDR3 bases are TGTGCCAGCAGTTATACGGGTGGCTCTGGAAACACCATATATTTT. This translates into CASSYTGGSGNTIYF.

This chain connects TRBV19 to TRBJ1-2; 7 positions match TRBD1. The CDR3 extends over 15 amino acids. V gave up 4 bases and J gave up 2 bases; unmatched junction bases: 7. Germline CDR1 and CDR2: LNHDA and SQIVND (reference sequence). CDR3 sequence (DNA): TGTGCCAGTAGTACGCCCGGGACAGAGAACTATGGCTACACCTTC. This gives the protein CASSTPGTENYGYTF.

The V call is TRBV18, the J call TRBJ1-6, with D hard to call. Trimming took 2 bases from V and 8 from J, leaving 10 bases between them. CDR3 length equals 14 residues. From germline, CDR1 is KGHSH and CDR2 LQKENI. The CDR3 spells CASSPTDKDSPLHF. The CDR3 DNA reads as TGTGCCAGCTCACCAACAGATAAGGATTCACCCCTCCACTTT.

This clone was seen more than once but under ten times. The chain carries TRBV6-1 and TRBJ1-5; no firm D call. The CDR3 length is 12 residues. Trimming stripped 7 bases from V and 0 bases from J, with 4 bases between. The germline gives CDR1 MNHNS, CDR2 SASEGT. The CDR3 DNA follows: TGTGCCAGCACCTATAGCAATCAGCCCCAGCATTTT. This translates into CASTYSNQPQHF.

The V call is TRBV7-8, the J call TRBJ1-2, with 9 positions matching TRBD1. Germline CDR1 SGHVS, CDR2 FQNEAQ. The CDR3 contains 14 residues. Trimming at V came to 3 bases and at J to 14 bases, leaving 13 bases not matched to a gene. The CDR3 sequence is CASSFLQGAVTLTF. CDR3 nucleotide sequence: TGTGCCAGCAGCTTTCTACAGGGGGCAGTAACCTTAACCTTC.

The rearrangement links TRBV6-6 to TRBJ2-7; TRBD1 matches at 7 bases. This CDR3 is 14 amino acids long. Trimming took 2 bases from V and 2 from J; bases not matched to a gene: 3. Germline loops: CDR1 MNHNY, CDR2 SVGAGI (reference sequence). For the CDR3, the DNA is TGTGCCAGCAGTTACAGGGACAGAACCTACGAGCAGTACTTC. Translated, it gives CASSYRDRTYEQYF.

The rearrangement links TRBV29-1 to TRBJ1-4, with no clear D. Germline V gene lookup returns CDR1 SQVTM and CDR2 ANQGSEA. V was cut by 4 bases and J by 7 bases, with 10 bases left in between. The CDR3 runs to 12 residues. The CDR3 nucleotides read TGCAGCGTTGTGGGGATGGGTGAAAAACTGTTTTTT. Protein sequence: CSVVGMGEKLFF. The entire variable domain, with the rest obtained from reference TRBV29-1 and TRBJ1-4, is as follows: SAVISQKPSRDICQRGTSLTIQCQVDSQVTMMFWYRQQPGQSLTLIATANQGSEATYESGFVIDKFPISRPNLTFSTLTVSNMSPEDSSIYLCSVVGMGEKLFFGSGTQLSVL.

This rearrangement joins TRBV7-2 to TRBJ2-5; D is perhaps TRBD2 (6 bases). Trimming removed 0 bases from V and 5 bases from J, with 10 bases in between. Germline values: CDR1 SGHTA, CDR2 FQGNSA. CDR3 size: 14 residues. CDR3 nucleotides: TGTGCCAGCAGCTTAGCTCCGGGGGTGGAGACCCAGTACTTC. Translated: CASSLAPGVETQYF. Looking up the rest from reference TRBV7-2 and TRBJ2-5 gives the full variable domain: GAGVSQSPSNKVTEKGKDVELRCDPISGHTALYWYRQSLGQGLEFLIYFQGNSAPDKSGLPSDRFSAERTGGSVSTLTIQRTQQEDSAVYLCASSLAPGVETQYFGPGTRLLVL.

V usage is TRBV9 and J usage is TRBJ1-1; D uncertain. Trimming pared 3 bases from V and 8 bases from J, leaving 11 bases between. The CDR3 has 12 residues. CDR1 is SGDLS and CDR2 is YYNGEE in the germline V gene. CDR3 protein: CASSAGLGEAFF. In nucleotides, the CDR3 is TGTGCCAGCAGCGCCGGCCTGGGGGAAGCTTTCTTT.

J is TRBJ2-1 and V is TRBV11-3; TRBD2 aligns across 11 bases. The length of the CDR3 is 16 residues. Trimming cost V 4 bases and J 9 bases; bases outside gene matches: 11. Germline-derived CDR1 and CDR2 are SGHNT and YENEEA. For the CDR3, the DNA is TGTGCCAGCAGCTCCAGACTAGCGGGAAAAGGGGGTGAGCAGTTCTTC. Its protein is CASSSRLAGKGGEQFF.

J is TRBJ1-6 and V is TRBV25-1, with D maybe TRBD1 (5 bases). In germline, CDR1 is MGHDK, CDR2 SYGVNS. This CDR3 spans 16 amino acids. V was clipped by 7 bases and J by 7 bases, with 20 bases between them. CDR3 protein: CASTLGRGSENSPLHF. CDR3 nucleotides: TGTGCCAGCACTCTTGGGAGGGGCTCTGAGAATTCACCCCTCCACTTT.

The chain combines TRBV4-3 with TRBJ2-7; TRBD1 matches at 9 bases. The V gene's germline CDR1 is LGHNA and CDR2 YSLEER. CDR3 size: 15 residues. With V trimmed by 2 bases and J by 4 bases, 6 bases remained unmatched. The CDR3 DNA reads TGCGCCAGCAGCCAAACCGGGACAGGGCTTTACGAGCAGTACTTC. Its translation: CASSQTGTGLYEQYF.